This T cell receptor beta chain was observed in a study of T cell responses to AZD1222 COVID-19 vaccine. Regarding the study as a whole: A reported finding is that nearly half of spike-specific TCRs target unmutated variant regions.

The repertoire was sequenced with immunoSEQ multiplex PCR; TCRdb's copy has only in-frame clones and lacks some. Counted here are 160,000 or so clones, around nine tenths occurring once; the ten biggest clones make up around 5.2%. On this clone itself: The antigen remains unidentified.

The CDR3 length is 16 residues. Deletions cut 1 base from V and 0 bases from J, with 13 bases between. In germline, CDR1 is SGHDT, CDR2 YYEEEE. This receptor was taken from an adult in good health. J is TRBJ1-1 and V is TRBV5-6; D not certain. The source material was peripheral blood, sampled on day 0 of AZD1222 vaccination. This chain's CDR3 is CASSLFTPGMNTEAFF. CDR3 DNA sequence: TGTGCCAGCAGCTTGTTCACGCCCGGTATGAACACTGAAGCTTTCTTT.